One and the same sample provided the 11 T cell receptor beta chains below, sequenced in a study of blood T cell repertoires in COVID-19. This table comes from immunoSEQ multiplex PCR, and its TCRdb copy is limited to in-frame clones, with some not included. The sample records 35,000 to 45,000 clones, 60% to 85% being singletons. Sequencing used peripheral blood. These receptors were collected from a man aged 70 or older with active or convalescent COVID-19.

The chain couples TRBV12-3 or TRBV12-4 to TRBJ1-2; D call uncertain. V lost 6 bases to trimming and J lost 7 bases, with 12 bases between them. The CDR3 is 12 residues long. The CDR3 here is CASSQDFGGYTF. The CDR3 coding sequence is TGTGCCAGCAGCCAAGACTTCGGTGGCTACACCTTC.

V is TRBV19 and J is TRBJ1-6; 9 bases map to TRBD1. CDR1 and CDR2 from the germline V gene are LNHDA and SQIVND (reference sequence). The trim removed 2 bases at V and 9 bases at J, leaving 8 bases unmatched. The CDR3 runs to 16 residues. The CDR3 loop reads CASSILFRDRVSPLHF. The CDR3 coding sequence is TGTGCCAGTAGTATATTATTCCGGGACAGGGTTTCACCCCTCCACTTT.

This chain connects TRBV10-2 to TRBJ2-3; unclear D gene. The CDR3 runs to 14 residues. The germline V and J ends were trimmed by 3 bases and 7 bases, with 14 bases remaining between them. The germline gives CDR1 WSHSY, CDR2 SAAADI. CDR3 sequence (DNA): TGCGCCAGCAGTGACCAACTGGGCAGAAATACGCAGTATTTT. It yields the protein CASSDQLGRNTQYF.

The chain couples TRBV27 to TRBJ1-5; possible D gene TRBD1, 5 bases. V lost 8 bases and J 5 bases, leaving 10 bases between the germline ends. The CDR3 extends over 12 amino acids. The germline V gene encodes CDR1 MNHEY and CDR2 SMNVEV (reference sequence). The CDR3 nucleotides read TGTGCCAGCCCTCAGGGTGATCAGCCCCAGCATTTT. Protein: CASPQGDQPQHF.

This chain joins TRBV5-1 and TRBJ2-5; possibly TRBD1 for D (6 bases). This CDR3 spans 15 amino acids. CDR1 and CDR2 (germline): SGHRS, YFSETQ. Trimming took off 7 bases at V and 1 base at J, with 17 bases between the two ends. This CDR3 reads CASGVNTGTQETQYF. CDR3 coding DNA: TGCGCCAGCGGAGTTAACACAGGGACCCAAGAGACCCAGTACTTC.

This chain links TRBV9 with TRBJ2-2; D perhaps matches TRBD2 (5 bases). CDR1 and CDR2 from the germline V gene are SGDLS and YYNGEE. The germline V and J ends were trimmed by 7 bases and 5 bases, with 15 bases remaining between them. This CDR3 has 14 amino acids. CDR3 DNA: TGTGCCAGCCGATCGGAGGAACGGACCGGGGAGCTGTTTTTT. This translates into CASRSEERTGELFF.

CDR3: CASSYGRTGLSGNTIYF. DNA of the CDR3: TGTGCCAGCAGTTACGGACGAACAGGGCTCTCTGGAAACACCATATATTTT. The chain has TRBV7-9 and TRBJ1-3, with a possible D match to TRBD1 (6 bases). The V gene's germline CDR1 is SEHNR and CDR2 FQNEAQ (reference sequence). The CDR3 sequence is 17 residues long. V lost 6 bases and J lost 0, with 18 bases in between.

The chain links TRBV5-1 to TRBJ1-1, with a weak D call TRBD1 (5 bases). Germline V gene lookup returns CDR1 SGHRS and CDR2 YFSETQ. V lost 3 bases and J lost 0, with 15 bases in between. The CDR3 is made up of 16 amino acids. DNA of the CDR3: TGCGCCAGCAGCTCTGGGTTTGGGGCTATGAACACTGAAGCTTTCTTT. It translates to CASSSGFGAMNTEAFF.

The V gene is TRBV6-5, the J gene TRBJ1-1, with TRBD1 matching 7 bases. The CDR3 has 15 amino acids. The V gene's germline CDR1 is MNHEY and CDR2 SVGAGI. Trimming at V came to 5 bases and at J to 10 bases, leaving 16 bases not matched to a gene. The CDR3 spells CASSSIGQAAEVAFF. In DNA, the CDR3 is TGTGCCAGCAGTAGCATTGGACAGGCAGCCGAGGTAGCTTTCTTT.

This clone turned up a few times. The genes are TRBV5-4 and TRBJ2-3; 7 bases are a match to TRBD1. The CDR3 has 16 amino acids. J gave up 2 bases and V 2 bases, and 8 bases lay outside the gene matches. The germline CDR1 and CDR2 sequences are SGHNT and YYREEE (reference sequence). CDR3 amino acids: CASSFGPGQNTDTQYF. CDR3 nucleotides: TGTGCCAGCAGCTTTGGACCGGGACAGAACACAGATACGCAGTATTTT. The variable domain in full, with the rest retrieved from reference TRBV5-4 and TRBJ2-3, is ETGVTQSPTHLIKTRGQQVTLRCSSQSGHNTVSWYQQALGQGPQFIFQYYREEENGRGNFPPRFSGLQFPNYSSELNVNALELDDSALYLCASSFGPGQNTDTQYFGPGTRLTVL.

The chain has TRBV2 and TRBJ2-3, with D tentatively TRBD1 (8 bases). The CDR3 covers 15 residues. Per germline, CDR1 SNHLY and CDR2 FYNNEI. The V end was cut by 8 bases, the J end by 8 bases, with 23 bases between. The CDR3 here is CASSSRRQGRGTQYF. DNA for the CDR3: TGTGCCAGCTCCTCTCGCCGACAGGGGAGGGGTACGCAGTATTTT.